This T cell receptor beta chain stems from a study of cytomegalovirus exposure and HLA in healthy donors. Nominally healthy donors were sampled, though unrecorded immune exposures were likely. PCR involved 60 Vbeta and 13 Jbeta primers. Using immunoSEQ multiplex PCR, the repertoire was profiled, and TCRdb retains in-frame clones only, with some absent. The table includes roughly 120,000 clones, 80% to 85% detected once. Regarding the study as a whole: 164 TCR beta chains were listed as cytomegalovirus-associated. Earlier findings revealed that most TCR beta V segments proved productive either about 87% or about 30% of the time. Judged likely to be a sequencing artifact was a cluster of highly shared sequence variants.

This clone was counted a single time. Its antigen is currently unknown. V was trimmed by 0 bases and J by 4 bases, leaving 13 bases between them. Germline V gives CDR1 LGHNA, CDR2 YNFKEQ. The CDR3 sequence is 15 residues long. The sequence was collected from a woman aged 25 to 39 in good health and CMV-seronegative. Material: PBMCs. The chain combines TRBV4-2 with TRBJ2-7, with TRBD1 as a possible D gene (5 bases). CDR3 DNA: TGTGCCAGCAGCCAAGATCTGGGTCCAGGGTACGAGCAGTACTTC. Amino acids: CASSQDLGPGYEQYF.